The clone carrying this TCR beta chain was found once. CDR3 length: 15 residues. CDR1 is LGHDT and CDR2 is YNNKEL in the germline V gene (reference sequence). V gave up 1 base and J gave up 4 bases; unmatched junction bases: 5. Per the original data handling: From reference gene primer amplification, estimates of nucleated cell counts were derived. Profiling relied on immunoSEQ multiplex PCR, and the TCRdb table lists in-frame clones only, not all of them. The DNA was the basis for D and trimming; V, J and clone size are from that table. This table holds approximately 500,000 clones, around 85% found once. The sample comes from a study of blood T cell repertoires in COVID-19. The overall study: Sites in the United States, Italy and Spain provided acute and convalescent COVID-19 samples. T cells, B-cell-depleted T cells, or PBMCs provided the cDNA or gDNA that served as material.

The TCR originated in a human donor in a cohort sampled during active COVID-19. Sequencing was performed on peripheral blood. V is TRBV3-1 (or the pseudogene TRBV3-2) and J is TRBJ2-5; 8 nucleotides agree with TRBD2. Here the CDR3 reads CASSQGRTSGETQYF. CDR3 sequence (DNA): TGTGCCAGCAGCCAAGGTCGCACTAGCGGAGAGACCCAGTACTTC.